This entry is about one T cell receptor beta chain. Antigen specificity is unknown. Sequencing was done on patients that had shown CD8+CD57+ cell expansion by flow cytometry. The entry originates in a study of CD8+CD57+ T cells in acquired aplastic anemia. General study findings and limits: There were about 27 CD8+ CDR3 sequences that occurred in both patients and controls.

Genomic DNA was employed as the template in profiling TCR beta VDJ and CDR3. TCRdb passed the reads through MiXCR, listing each CDR3 protein once. The table lists nearly 60,000 distinct CDR3 sequences, roughly three fifths of them singletons. The CDR3 is 14 residues long. The germline gives CDR1 MRHNA, CDR2 SNTAGT. V lost 5 bases and J 3 bases, leaving 10 bases between the germline ends. The specimen was sorted CD4+, CD8+, or CD8+CD57+ T cells (not recorded which) from PBMCs. This receptor was obtained from a human donor with aplastic anemia. The chain combines TRBV6-4 with TRBJ2-2; D unresolved. The DNA of the CDR3 is TGTGCCAGCAGTCGAACTTCTGACACCGGGGAGCTGTTTTTT. Protein: CASSRTSDTGELFF.